This entry lists 15 T cell receptor beta chains sequenced from one sample in a study of cytomegalovirus exposure and HLA in healthy donors. Vbeta (60) and Jbeta (13) primers were used in the PCR. Clones were read by immunoSEQ multiplex PCR, and TCRdb kept only the in-frame ones, dropping some. The repertoire includes approximately 150,000 clones, about 80% of them detected once, and roughly 9.7% sits in the top ten. The specimen was PBMCs. The receptors stem from a man younger than 35 in good health and CMV-seropositive.

V gene TRBV29-1 combines with J gene TRBJ1-2, with 9 bases lining up with TRBD1. Trimming removed 5 bases from V and 2 bases from J; junction bases left unmatched: 3. The CDR3 loop spans 13 amino acids. CDR1 and CDR2 (germline): SQVTM, ANQGSEA. DNA for the CDR3: TGCAGCGTTCCGGGACAGGGAAACTATGGCTACACCTTC. This translates into CSVPGQGNYGYTF. Combining the CDR3 with reference TRBV29-1 and TRBJ1-2 gives the whole variable domain SAVISQKPSRDICQRGTSLTIQCQVDSQVTMMFWYRQQPGQSLTLIATANQGSEATYESGFVIDKFPISRPNLTFSTLTVSNMSPEDSSIYLCSVPGQGNYGYTFGSGTRLTVV.

The genes are TRBV29-1 and TRBJ2-7, with 8 bases aligning to TRBD2. V was clipped by 4 bases and J by 1 base; unmatched bases: 3. The CDR3 loop spans 13 amino acids. Per the germline V gene, CDR1 is SQVTM and CDR2 is ANQGSEA. The CDR3, as DNA: TGCAGCGTTGCGGGGGGGGCTTCCTACGAGCAGTACTTC. Its protein is CSVAGGASYEQYF.

V usage is TRBV7-9 and J usage is TRBJ2-5; 8 nucleotides line up with TRBD1. The CDR3 extends over 14 amino acids. J lost 4 bases, V lost 3 bases, and 4 bases had no gene match. The germline V gene encodes CDR1 SEHNR and CDR2 FQNEAQ (reference sequence). CDR3 sequence (DNA): TGTGCCAGCAGCTTTACAGGGGGTTCAGAGACCCAGTACTTC. It yields the protein CASSFTGGSETQYF.

The rearrangement links TRBV7-6 to TRBJ2-2; D uncertain. The V gene's germline CDR1 is SGHVS and CDR2 FNYEAQ. The CDR3 totals 15 residues. The V gene lost 1 base and the J gene lost 1 base, with 7 bases spanning the gap. The chain's CDR3 is CASSLGTKNTGELFF. The CDR3 DNA is TGTGCCAGCAGCTTAGGCACTAAGAACACCGGGGAGCTGTTTTTT.

Remarks on this clone: Within the sample, other DNA sequences also encode this same CDR3. Written as DNA, the CDR3 is TGCGCCAGCAGCCAGTATAGTGGGAGCTCCTACAATGAGCAGTTCTTC. Encoded protein: CASSQYSGSSYNEQFF. The chain links TRBV4-1 to TRBJ2-1; weak D call: TRBD2 (5 bases). Germline loops: CDR1 MGHRA, CDR2 YSYEKL. V was pared by 3 bases and J by 0 bases, with 12 bases between. CDR3 length: 16 residues.

This clone was recorded once. This sequence joins TRBV11-2 and TRBJ2-7; D unresolved. The CDR3 runs 14 residues. The germline V gene has CDR1 SGHAT and CDR2 FQNNGV. Trimming removed 0 bases at V and 4 bases at J, with 10 bases between. The CDR3, as DNA: TGTGCCAGCAGCTTAGATGTACACCTGTACGAGCAGTACTTC. This gives the protein CASSLDVHLYEQYF. Together with reference TRBV11-2 and TRBJ2-7, the CDR3 gives the full variable domain: EAGVAQSPRYKIIEKRQSVAFWCNPISGHATLYWYQQILGQGPKLLIQFQNNGVVDDSQLPKDRFSAERLKGVDSTLKIQPAKLEDSAVYLCASSLDVHLYEQYFGPGTRLTVT.

The rearrangement joins TRBV2 to TRBJ2-5, with no clear D. The J call may be wrong; the DNA end is better matched by TRBJ2-7. The CDR3 is made up of 13 amino acids. Per the germline V gene, CDR1 is SNHLY and CDR2 is FYNNEI. The DNA for the CDR3 is TGTGCCAGCAGACCCTTTACTATCTACGAGCAGTACTTC. Translating gives CASRPFTIYEQYF.

A few counts support this clone. V gene TRBV18 combines with J gene TRBJ1-5, with D unclear. V was cut by 2 bases and J by 7 bases, with 9 bases left in between. Germline values: CDR1 KGHSH, CDR2 LQKENI. The CDR3 length is 13 residues. As DNA, the CDR3 is TGTGCCAGCTCACCAGAGCGTCTGCAGCCCCAGCATTTT. Protein product: CASSPERLQPQHF. Together with reference TRBV18 and TRBJ1-5, the CDR3 gives the full variable domain: NAGVMQNPRHLVRRRGQEARLRCSPMKGHSHVYWYRQLPEEGLKFMVYLQKENIIDESGMPKERFSAEFPKEGPSILRIQQVVRGDSAAYFCASSPERLQPQHFGDGTRLSIL.

The J gene is TRBJ1-1, the V gene TRBV7-9; D remains ambiguous. Trimming pared 11 bases from V and 11 bases from J, leaving 36 bases between. The CDR3 has 17 amino acids. Germline assignment: CDR1 SEHNR and CDR2 FQNEAQ (reference sequence). DNA of the CDR3: TGTGCCCCCTCCCCCCCTCGCAGCGTGACCACTGTCCGGGAGGCTTTCTTT. It is translated as CAPSPPRSVTTVREAFF.

The rearrangement links TRBV7-9 to TRBJ2-5; possibly TRBD1 for D (6 bases). The V end was cut by 5 bases, the J end by 3 bases, with 13 bases between. From germline, CDR1 is SEHNR and CDR2 FQNEAQ (reference sequence). This CDR3 has 14 amino acids. The CDR3 region is CASSLRTEKETQYF. The CDR3 coding sequence is TGTGCCAGCAGCCTTAGGACAGAGAAAGAGACCCAGTACTTC.

The rearrangement links TRBV5-1 to TRBJ1-2; D gene ambiguous. In germline, CDR1 is SGHRS, CDR2 YFSETQ. The CDR3 has 12 amino acids. Trimming removed 0 bases at V and 5 bases at J, with 5 bases between. In DNA, the CDR3 is TGCGCCAGCAGCTTGGCAGGTTATGGCTACACCTTC. This gives the protein CASSLAGYGYTF. The full variable domain, rest sourced from reference TRBV5-1 and TRBJ1-2, is KAGVTQTPRYLIKTRGQQVTLSCSPISGHRSVSWYQQTPGQGLQFLFEYFSETQRNKGNFPGRFSGRQFSNSRSEMNVSTLELGDSALYLCASSLAGYGYTFGSGTRLTVV.

The chain has TRBV9 and TRBJ2-7; 7 nucleotides align to TRBD2. CDR3 length: 15 residues. The germline V gene encodes CDR1 SGDLS and CDR2 YYNGEE. J gave up 5 bases and V 0 bases, and 8 bases lay outside the gene matches. CDR3 amino acids: CASSVEGRDSDEQYF. DNA for the CDR3: TGTGCCAGCAGCGTAGAGGGGAGGGACTCGGACGAGCAGTACTTC.

The chain uses TRBV5-1 and TRBJ1-1, with a possible D match to TRBD1 (6 bases). The V end was cut by 4 bases, the J end by 1 base, with 8 bases between. Germline-derived CDR1 and CDR2 are SGHRS and YFSETQ. The CDR3 sequence is 13 residues long. The CDR3 is CASSRTANTEAFF. In DNA form, the CDR3 reads TGCGCCAGCAGCCGGACAGCGAACACTGAAGCTTTCTTT. The full variable domain, with the rest looked up from reference TRBV5-1 and TRBJ1-1, is KAGVTQTPRYLIKTRGQQVTLSCSPISGHRSVSWYQQTPGQGLQFLFEYFSETQRNKGNFPGRFSGRQFSNSRSEMNVSTLELGDSALYLCASSRTANTEAFFGQGTRLTVV.

The chain couples TRBV10-1 to TRBJ1-3, with 7 bases fitting TRBD1. V gave up 3 bases and J gave up 3 bases; unmatched junction bases: 5. This CDR3 has 15 residues. Germline lookup yields CDR1 WNHNN and CDR2 SYGVQD (reference sequence). The CDR3 loop reads CASSDARGFGNTIYF. CDR3 nucleotides: TGCGCCAGCAGTGATGCCAGGGGGTTTGGAAACACCATATATTTT.

The chain joins TRBV28 to TRBJ2-2; D ambiguous. The V and J ends lost 8 bases and 3 bases respectively, with 7 bases between them. This CDR3 is 12 amino acids long. The germline gives CDR1 MDHEN, CDR2 SYDVKM. Here the CDR3 reads CASELYTGELFF. The CDR3 nucleotides read TGTGCCAGCGAGCTTTACACCGGGGAGCTGTTTTTT.